A single TCR beta chain is shown here with its context. Its recognized antigen is unknown. Base-call qualities are not available, and no considerably larger clone is one nucleotide away. Interpreted using the paper, the time point label stands for: baseline before first vaccination. Vaccinee samples were obtained from the UK trials COV001 and COV002, which included a single-blind randomized controlled phase 2/3 trial of AZD1222 (ChAdOx1 nCoV-19) in healthy adults. Trial participant PBMC samples were collected at day 0 and day 28 after the second dose for TCRbeta chain sequencing. This specimen belongs to a study of T cell responses to AZD1222 COVID-19 vaccine (dated by TCRdb to 2020 to 2022). For context, the study as a whole: Because spike-specific TCR depth and breadth did not differ between the two schedules, AZD1222 recipients who got a second dose at roughly 4 weeks were pooled with those who got a second dose at roughly 12 weeks. TCR sequencing covered roughly 230 trial participants: about 210 given two doses of AZD1222 and 26 given two doses of MenACWY control vaccine. Trial participants were enrolled by age into subgroups of 18-55, 56-69 and 70-plus years, and roughly 150, 30 and 60 TCR-sequenced participants, respectively, were included in these subgroups.

Study-wide findings and limitations: Conclusions about previously exposed vaccinees are limited because only a handful of AZD1222 recipients were SARS-CoV-2 seropositive at baseline. Reportedly, almost half of the unique spike-specific TCRs recognized epitopes lying outside the regions that are mutated in the B.1.351 and B.1.1.7 variants. After two AZD1222 doses, spike-specific TCR breadth and depth were significantly higher than at day 0 and than in MenACWY recipients. The 56-69-year group was small, and its depth increase did not reach significance, likely because of low power. The vaccine-associated CD4 TCRs covered the entire spike protein, and the dominant responses fell in regions 160-218 and 743-854. Participants were mostly white British, with more females than males. The authors suggested clonal diversity may have been underestimated. Because no day 14 peak-response samples were available, the repertoires could be characterized only after the peak T cell response.

The CDR3 regions of human TCRbeta chains were subjected to immunosequencing. The paper's data handling went like this. Repertoire TCRs were matched against a reference library of SARS-CoV-2-specific TCRs generated with the MIRA antigen-specificity platform. Breadth was defined as the fraction of unique TCRs that were SARS-CoV-2-associated. Depth was defined as the fraction of total T cells that were SARS-CoV-2-associated. Using the MIRA data, each spike-specific TCR was mapped to the spike region that the TCR reacts to and placed in a CD4 or CD8 class. Log10-transformed breadth and depth values were compared by one-way ANOVA with Sidak's multiple comparisons tests. What TCRdb holds here is the immuneACCESS table cut down to in-frame rearrangements. Part of the clones is not present; checked against another copy, under half of the missing clones reflect an unresolved V gene, and the others are unexplained. From that table come the V and J calls and clone size; the DNA was used to work out D and trimming. The sample profile shows under 150,000 clones; roughly 93% of them were found once. Jointly, the top ten make up roughly 0.96% of the sample.

From the cysteine up to the phenylalanine, the CDR3 has a length of 21 residues. The CDR3 DNA has 63 bases and is translated from base 1. This sequence was found in an adult in good health. The sequence is built from TRBV12-2 and TRBJ1-2. TRBV12-2 is a recognized pseudogene. The sequenced sample was peripheral blood, obtained on day 0 of AZD1222 vaccination. The sequence in DNA is TGTGCAAGTCGCCCTCTGGGGTTACAGCTTTGTACAAAAACAGTTCCGGGGGGCTACACCTTC. It specifies CASRPLGLQLCTKTVPGGYTF.